The clone carrying this T cell receptor (beta chain) was seen more than once but under ten times. Its antigen is not known. The CDR3 extends over 17 amino acids. Trimming removed 1 base at V and 0 bases at J, with 13 bases between. Per the germline V gene, CDR1 is SEHNR and CDR2 is FQNEAQ (reference sequence). The data are from a study of T-cell reconstitution after alpha-beta-depleted transplantation in children. Findings of the study overall: Several hundred expanded graft clones reportedly gave rise to the alpha-beta T cells present about two months after transplant. Some patients showed high day-60 TCRbeta diversity, which derived from surviving recipient T cells and thymic progenitors. When one year had passed after transplant, most T-cell counts and diversity came from newly produced T cells.

The TCRbeta library incorporated unique molecular identifiers. TCRdb reprocessed the PCR reads via MiXCR and lists one record per CDR3 protein. The top ten clones hold around 15% of a sample with roughly 490,000 distinct CDR3 sequences, over 10% of them seen once. This clonotype was obtained from a female patient aged 2-9 years who had a stem cell transplant for aplastic anemia, so the T cells may come from the graft donor. J is TRBJ2-1 and V is TRBV7-9; possibly TRBD2 for D (5 bases). The sequences come from PBMCs, mostly from graft donor cells, collected 180 days after TCRalphabeta/CD19-depleted stem cell transplant. This chain's CDR3 is CASSLVLRASSYNEQFF. Here the CDR3 DNA reads TGTGCCAGCAGCTTAGTATTGCGGGCCAGCTCCTACAATGAGCAGTTCTTC.